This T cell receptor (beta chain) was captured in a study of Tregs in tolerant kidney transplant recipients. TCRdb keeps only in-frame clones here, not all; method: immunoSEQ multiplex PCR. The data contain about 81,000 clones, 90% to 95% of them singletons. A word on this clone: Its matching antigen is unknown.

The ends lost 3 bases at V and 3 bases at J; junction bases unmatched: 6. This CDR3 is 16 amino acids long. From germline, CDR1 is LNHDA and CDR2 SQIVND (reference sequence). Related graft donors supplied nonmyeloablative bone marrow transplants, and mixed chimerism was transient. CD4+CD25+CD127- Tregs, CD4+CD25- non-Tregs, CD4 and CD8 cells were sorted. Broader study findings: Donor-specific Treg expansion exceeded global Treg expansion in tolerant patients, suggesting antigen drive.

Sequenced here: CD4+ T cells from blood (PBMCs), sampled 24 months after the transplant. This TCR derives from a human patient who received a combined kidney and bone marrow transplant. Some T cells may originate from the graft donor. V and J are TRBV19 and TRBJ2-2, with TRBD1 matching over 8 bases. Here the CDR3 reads CASSMIRGPDTGELFF. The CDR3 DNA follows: TGTGCCAGTAGTATGATCAGGGGGCCGGACACCGGGGAGCTGTTTTTT.